Listed below are T cell receptor beta chains from one sample, sequenced in a study of control samples from healthy donors and cancer patients. The assay was immunoSEQ multiplex PCR, and TCRdb's table has in-frame clones only and misses some. The repertoire holds about 72,000 clones, around 92% seen once, with more than 5% in the top ten. Material for sequencing was blood. All receptors come from a woman aged 55-69 years in good health. The CDR3 runs from the conserved cysteine through the conserved F or W. Fields, in order: V gene, D gene, clone size, J gene, CDR3 DNA, CDR3 protein. D genes are given only for firm matches. Only some rows state a clone size, as once, few, many or a class for expanded clones.

TRBV7-8	NA	NA	TRBJ2-7	TGTGCCAGCAGCTTAGTCGGGGGTCTAGGAGAGCAGTACTTC	CASSLVGGLGEQYF
TRBV7-2	NA	NA	TRBJ2-1	TGTGCCAGCAGCTTCCGCGCTATTGCCAATGAGCAGTTCTTC	CASSFRAIANEQFF
TRBV6-5	NA	NA	TRBJ1-3	TGTGCCACCAGAAGGCAGGCGGCGATTGGAAACACCATATATTTT	CATRRQAAIGNTIYF
TRBV4-1	TRBD2	once	TRBJ2-3	TGCGCCAGCAGCCAAGATAGGACTAGCGGGGCAGGGGGAACAGATACGCAGTATTTT	CASSQDRTSGAGGTDTQYF
TRBV6-6	NA	NA	TRBJ1-5	TGTGCCAGCAGTTACCGCCAGGGCCTTAATCAGCCCCAGCATTTT	CASSYRQGLNQPQHF
TRBV10-3	NA	NA	TRBJ1-2	TGTGCCATCAGTGACGAAGGTGGCTATGGCTACACCTTC	CAISDEGGYGYTF
TRBV28	NA	NA	TRBJ2-2	TGTGCCAGCAGTTCCTCTACTACGAACACCGGGGAGCTGTTTTTT	CASSSSTTNTGELFF
TRBV2	NA	once	TRBJ1-4	TGTGCCAGCGGACAACGGAGAGGGAATGAAAAACTGTTTTTT	CASGQRRGNEKLFF
TRBV10-3	NA	NA	TRBJ2-1	TGTGCCATCAGTGATTTGGGTTCCTACAATGAGCAGTTCTTC	CAISDLGSYNEQFF
TRBV9	NA	NA	TRBJ2-3	TGTGCCAGCAGCGTAGAGTGGGCAGGGGGGACAGATACGCAGTATTTT	CASSVEWAGGTDTQYF
TRBV30	NA	few	TRBJ1-2	TGTGCCTGGAGTGTTAGTTGGGATGGCTACACCTTC	CAWSVSWDGYTF
TRBV27	TRBD1	once	TRBJ2-3	TGTGCCAGCAGTTGGGACAGGAACACAGATACGCAGTATTTT	CASSWDRNTDTQYF
TRBV24-1	TRBD1	NA	TRBJ1-2	TGTGCCACCAGTGACGGACAGGGGGCGGGTAACTATGGCTACACCTTC	CATSDGQGAGNYGYTF
TRBV19	NA	NA	TRBJ1-5	TGTGCCAGTAGTCACCAGGGTACTCAGCCCCAGCATTTT	CASSHQGTQPQHF
TRBV7-9	TRBD1	medium-sized	TRBJ1-2	TGTGCCAGCAGCTTGATCGACGGGACAGGGATGGAGGGCTACACCTTC	CASSLIDGTGMEGYTF
TRBV30	TRBD1	NA	TRBJ1-2	TGTGCCTGGAGTGGAGGGGGCCGGGGCTATGGCTACACCTTC	CAWSGGGRGYGYTF
TRBV5-4	NA	NA	TRBJ1-1	TGTGCCAGCAGCTTGGACCAGCTAGCGAACACTGAAGCTTTCTTT	CASSLDQLANTEAFF
TRBV2	NA	NA	TRBJ2-1	TGTGCCAGCAGTGTGGGTCAAATCTACAATGAGCAGTTCTTC	CASSVGQIYNEQFF
TRBV28	NA	NA	TRBJ1-4	TGTGCCAGCAGTTATCAGGGGTTGGGCGAAAAACTGTTTTTT	CASSYQGLGEKLFF
TRBV5-1	TRBD1	NA	TRBJ2-1	TGCGCCAGCGGCCGGGACAGGGTCTACAATGAGCAGTTCTTC	CASGRDRVYNEQFF
TRBV9	NA	NA	TRBJ1-1	TGTGCCAGCAGCGAACGGTGGAACACTGAAGCTTTCTTT	CASSERWNTEAFF
TRBV10-1	NA	NA	TRBJ2-5	TGCGCCAGCAGTGATCGGGAGAGGGGAGAGACCCAGTACTTC	CASSDRERGETQYF
TRBV6-5	NA	NA	TRBJ1-1	TGTGCCAGCAGTTACCTTGGGGCTTCAGAAGCTTTCTTT	CASSYLGASEAFF
TRBV28	TRBD2	NA	TRBJ2-1	TGTGCCAGCAGTTTACTGCGGGAGGGCCTCGATGGGCAGTTCTTC	CASSLLREGLDGQFF
TRBV2	NA	NA	TRBJ2-2	TGTGCCAGCAGACCGGGACGAACAACCGGGGAGCTGTTTTTT	CASRPGRTTGELFF
TRBV28	TRBD1	NA	TRBJ2-7	TGTGCCAGCAGTTTGGTCCCCAGGACAGGGGTCAACTACGAGCAGTACTTC	CASSLVPRTGVNYEQYF
TRBV3-1/TRBV3-2	TRBD1	NA	TRBJ1-4	TGTGCCAGCAGCCACCCGGGACAGCTTCATGAAAAACTGTTTTTT	CASSHPGQLHEKLFF
TRBV19	NA	NA	TRBJ2-7	TGTGCCAGTAGTATGGGCGGAATCCACTGGGAGCAGTACTTC	CASSMGGIHWEQYF
TRBV30	NA	NA	TRBJ1-4	TGTGCCTGGAGTTCTGGCGGGTCTAATGAAAAACTGTTTTTT	CAWSSGGSNEKLFF
TRBV12-3/TRBV12-4	NA	NA	TRBJ1-2	TGTGCCAGCAGTTTGGACAGACACTATGGCTACACCTTC	CASSLDRHYGYTF
TRBV21-1	NA	NA	TRBJ2-1	TGTGCCAGCAGCAATGGGAGTAGGTGCGCATACAATGAGCAGTTCTTC	CASSNGSRCAYNEQFF
TRBV5-1	NA	NA	TRBJ2-7	TGCGCCAGCAGCTTGGGCTCCCCAGGGGAGCGCTACGAGCAGTACTTC	CASSLGSPGERYEQYF
TRBV28	NA	NA	TRBJ1-1	TGTGCCAGCAGGCTCGGGCAGAAGAACACTGAAGCTTTCTTT	CASRLGQKNTEAFF
TRBV24-1	NA	NA	TRBJ1-1	TGTGCCACCAGTGACCCCCGGGGGGCCGGTGAAGCTTTCTTT	CATSDPRGAGEAFF
TRBV7-9	NA	NA	TRBJ2-7	TGTGCCAGCAGCCCCGGAGGGTACGAGCAGTACTTC	CASSPGGYEQYF
TRBV28	NA	NA	TRBJ1-5	TGTGCCAGCAGTTCCCGACAGACTACACATCAGCCCCAGCATTTT	CASSSRQTTHQPQHF
TRBV5-1	TRBD2	once	TRBJ2-3	TGCGCCAGCAGCTTGGTCGGGGGGTCTGAATTCGGTACGCAGTATTTT	CASSLVGGSEFGTQYF
TRBV28	NA	NA	TRBJ2-3	TGTGCCAGCAGCTCAGCCCCGAGCACAGATACGCAGTATTTT	CASSSAPSTDTQYF
TRBV6-2/TRBV6-3	TRBD1	once	TRBJ1-2	TGTGCCAGCAGGCCTAATACAGGGGGCGTCTATGGCTACACCTTC	CASRPNTGGVYGYTF